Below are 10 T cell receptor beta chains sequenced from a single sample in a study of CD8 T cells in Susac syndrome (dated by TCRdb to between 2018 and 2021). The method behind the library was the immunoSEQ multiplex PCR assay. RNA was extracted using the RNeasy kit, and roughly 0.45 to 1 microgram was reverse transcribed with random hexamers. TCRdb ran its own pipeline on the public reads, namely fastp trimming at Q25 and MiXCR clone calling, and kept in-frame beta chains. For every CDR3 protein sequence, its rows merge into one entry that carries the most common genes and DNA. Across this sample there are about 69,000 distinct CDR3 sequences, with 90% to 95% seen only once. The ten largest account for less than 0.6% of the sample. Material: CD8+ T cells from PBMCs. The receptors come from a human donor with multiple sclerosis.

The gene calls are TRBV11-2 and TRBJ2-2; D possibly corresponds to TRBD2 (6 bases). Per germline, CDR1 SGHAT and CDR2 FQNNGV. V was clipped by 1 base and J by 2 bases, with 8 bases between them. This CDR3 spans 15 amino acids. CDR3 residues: CASSLAGLNTGELFF. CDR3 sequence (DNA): TGTGCCAGCAGCTTAGCGGGACTTAACACCGGGGAGCTGTTTTTT. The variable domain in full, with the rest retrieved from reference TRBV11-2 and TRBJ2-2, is EAGVAQSPRYKIIEKRQSVAFWCNPISGHATLYWYQQILGQGPKLLIQFQNNGVVDDSQLPKDRFSAERLKGVDSTLKIQPAKLEDSAVYLCASSLAGLNTGELFFGEGSRLTVL.

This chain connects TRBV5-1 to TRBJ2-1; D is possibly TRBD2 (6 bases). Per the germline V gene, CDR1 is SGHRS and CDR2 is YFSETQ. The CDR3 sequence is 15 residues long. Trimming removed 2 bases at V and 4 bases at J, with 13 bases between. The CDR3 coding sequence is TGCGCCAGCAGCTTTCTGCGACGGGGGTACAATGAGCAGTTCTTC. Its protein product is CASSFLRRGYNEQFF.

The CDR3 bases are TGTGCCTGGAGTGTTTCGTCAGGGGAAGCTTTCTTT. Translating gives CAWSVSSGEAFF. The chain joins TRBV30 to TRBJ1-1; tentative D call: TRBD1 (5 bases). The V gene lost 0 bases and the J gene lost 8 bases, with 10 bases spanning the gap. The germline CDR1 and CDR2 sequences are GTSNPN and SVGIG (reference sequence). The CDR3 sequence is 12 residues long.

In nucleotides, the CDR3 is TGTGCCAGCAGTGAGGGCCGGATGATGTCCCACGAGCAGTACTTC. This gives the protein CASSEGRMMSHEQYF. This chain joins TRBV2 and TRBJ2-7; no firm D call. The CDR3 has 15 residues. Germline values: CDR1 SNHLY, CDR2 FYNNEI. V lost 3 bases, J lost 5 bases, and 17 bases lay in between.

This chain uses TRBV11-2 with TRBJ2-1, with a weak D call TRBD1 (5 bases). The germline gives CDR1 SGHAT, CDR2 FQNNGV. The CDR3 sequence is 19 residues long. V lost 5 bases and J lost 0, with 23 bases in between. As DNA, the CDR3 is TGTGCCAGCAGCCCCGGACAAATAGCAGACGATAGCTCCTACAATGAGCAGTTCTTC. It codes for CASSPGQIADDSSYNEQFF.

The CDR3 coding sequence is TGTGCCAGTAGTATCGGTGGGGCGCAGGTTTTCAACGAGCAGTACTTC. This sequence encodes CASSIGGAQVFNEQYF. The chain links TRBV19 to TRBJ2-7, with D possibly being TRBD1 (5 bases). Germline V gives CDR1 LNHDA, CDR2 SQIVND (reference sequence). V lost 3 bases and J 5 bases, leaving 20 bases between the germline ends. The CDR3 covers 16 residues.

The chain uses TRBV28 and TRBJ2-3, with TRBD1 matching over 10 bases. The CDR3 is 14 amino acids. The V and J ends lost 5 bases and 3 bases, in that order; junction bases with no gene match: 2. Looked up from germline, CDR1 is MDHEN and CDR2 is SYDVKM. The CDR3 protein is CASSLDRGTDTQYF. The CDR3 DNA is TGTGCCAGCAGTCTGGACAGGGGGACAGATACGCAGTATTTT.

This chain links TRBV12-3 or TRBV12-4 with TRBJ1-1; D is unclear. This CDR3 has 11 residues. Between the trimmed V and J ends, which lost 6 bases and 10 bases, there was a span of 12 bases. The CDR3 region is CASRAPGLAFF. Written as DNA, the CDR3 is TGTGCCAGCAGAGCGCCGGGGTTAGCTTTCTTT.

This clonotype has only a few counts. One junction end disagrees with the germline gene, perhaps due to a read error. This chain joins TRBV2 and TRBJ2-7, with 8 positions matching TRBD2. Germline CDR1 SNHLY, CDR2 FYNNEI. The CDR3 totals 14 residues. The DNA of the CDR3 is TGTGCCAGCACCTTTAGCGGGACCCCCTATGAGCAGTACTTC. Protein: CASTFSGTPYEQYF.

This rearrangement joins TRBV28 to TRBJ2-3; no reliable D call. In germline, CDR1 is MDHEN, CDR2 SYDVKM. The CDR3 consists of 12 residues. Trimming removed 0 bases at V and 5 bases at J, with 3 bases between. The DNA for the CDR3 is TGTGCCAGCAGTTTATGGGGAGATACGCAGTATTTT. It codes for CASSLWGDTQYF.